The T cell receptor (beta chain) described here comes from a study of T cell responses to AZD1222 COVID-19 vaccine. Germline V gene sequence: CDR1 SGHRS, CDR2 YFSETQ. Trimming stripped 8 bases from V and 7 bases from J, with 18 bases between. The CDR3 runs 14 residues. Data came from immunoSEQ multiplex PCR; TCRdb stores just in-frame clones and leaves some out. Of about 160,000 clones in the sample, 89% were seen once. The sample holds one count of this clone. Sample: peripheral blood, taken on day 0 of AZD1222 vaccination. The chain carries TRBV5-1 and TRBJ1-4; D remains unclear. The clonotype comes from an adult in good health. The CDR3 loop reads CASSSSEAAEKLFF. The CDR3 coding sequence is TGCGCCAGTTCCTCCTCCGAGGCGGCTGAAAAACTGTTTTTT. The full variable domain, rest sourced from reference TRBV5-1 and TRBJ1-4, is KAGVTQTPRYLIKTRGQQVTLSCSPISGHRSVSWYQQTPGQGLQFLFEYFSETQRNKGNFPGRFSGRQFSNSRSEMNVSTLELGDSALYLCASSSSEAAEKLFFGSGTQLSVL.